This TCR beta chain comes out of a study of CXCR3-negative and CXCR3-positive naive CD8 T cells (dated by TCRdb to between 2019 and 2020). For context, the study as a whole: In total, 120 million to 150 million TRB reads were obtained, which works out to roughly 1.5 +/- 0.3 million reads per library. The diversity and physicochemical repertoire analyses included fewer than twelve donors pooled from two independent experiments. The TRBV-TRBJ cluster analysis covered naive subsets from 5 donors and memory cells from 3 donors.

Each CD8+ T cell subset was flow-sorted in triplicate, with roughly 330,000 cells per subset placed directly into RLT lysis buffer. To keep memory contaminants out, a stringent definition of naive CD8+ T cells was applied: CD45RO-CCR7+CD27+CD95-. Using standard density gradient centrifugation, peripheral blood mononuclear cells were isolated from buffy coats. Naive CXCR3-negative and CXCR3-positive CD8+ T cells were flow-sorted on a FACSAria III. An RNeasy Mini Kit was used to extract total RNA from the sorted cells. Comments on this clonotype: Its antigen remains unidentified.

Broad study findings and their caveats: Similar TRBV-TRBJ usage was shown by naive CXCR3-negative and CXCR3-positive cells from the same donor, whereas distinct patterns were shown by memory cells. TRB CDR3s from CXCR3-positive naive cells showed higher hydrophobicity (lower Kidera factor 4), lower energy, and higher strength and volume indices than CXCR3-negative naive cells. Comparably high repertoire diversity was found in both naive subsets, whereas much lower repertoire diversity was found in memory CD8+ T cells. Because surface CD5, which is linked to self-reactivity in mice, was comparable between the naive subsets, TCR interaction strength was also inferred from the physicochemical properties of TRB CDR3s. Because CXCR3 expression was partially decreased after cryopreservation, freshly isolated PBMCs were used for most assays.

Taken from the germline V gene, the CDR1 and CDR2 loops are SQVTM and ANQGSEA. Counted from cysteine to phenylalanine, this CDR3 has 14 amino acids. The coding DNA is unavailable. These reads were obtained on a NextSeq 550. The Human TCR Profiling Kit (MiLaboratory) was used to make UMI-labeled 5' RACE TRB cDNA libraries. The full amount of extracted RNA was used for cDNA synthesis, and the full amount of resulting cDNA was used for PCR amplification. The libraries were made side by side, with each library going through the same number of PCR cycles. Concerning the study's data processing: With a minimum of two reads required per UMI, MIGEC and MiXCR pulled out about 49,000 +/- 11,000 unique UMI-labeled TRB cDNA molecules from each library. On average, approximately 40,000 +/- 10,000 functional in-frame TRB CDR3 nucleotide clonotypes lacking stop codons were found per library. After downsampling to 5000 UMI-labeled TRB molecules per sample, diversity metrics, including normalized Shannon-Wiener and Chao1, were computed in VDJtools. For the central five CDR3 residues, VDJtools calculated physicochemical properties weighted by clonotype size, namely interaction energy, strength, volume and Kidera factor 4. TCRdb reprocessed the sequencing reads and holds a single record per CDR3 protein sequence, with no DNA. TCRdb assigned the V and J calls; the authors' analysis was not used. The sample table includes under 85,000 distinct CDR3 sequences. 0.71% of the sample belongs to the ten largest clones.

Specimen: naive CXCR3+ CD8+ T cells from blood. What the cell subset or site label conveys for this sample: CD45RO-CCR7+CD27+CD95- naive CD8+ T cells expressing CXCR3 (TNR3+). The chain joins TRBV29-1 to TRBJ2-5; checking the TCRdb D call of TRBD2 is not possible without DNA. The clonotype was recovered from a human donor in good health. Some clones in this sample may be carry-over from other donors' samples. The CDR3 region: CSVEGTSEDETQYF.